This entry describes one T cell receptor beta chain. CDR3 length: 15 residues. CDR1 and CDR2 (germline): SQVTM, ANQGSEA. Trimming left V 3 bases short and J 6 bases short, with 18 bases between. The use of a sample-barcoded 5' primer and a J-beta primer mix characterized a second PCR of about 7 to 12 cycles. Each CDR3 protein gets one entry after TCRdb re-called the 5' RACE reads with MiXCR. The sample consists of hundreds of thousands of distinct CDR3 sequences, around two fifths of them appearing once. This sample is drawn from a study of blood T cells in healthy people across ages. The origin of this receptor is an elderly man in good health. The chain combines TRBV29-1 with TRBJ2-1, with D perhaps TRBD1 or TRBD2 (5 bases each). The specimen was blood. CDR3 coding DNA: TGCAGCGTTGAGCCCACCCGGGGCTACAGCAATGAGCAGTTCTTC. Translated: CSVEPTRGYSNEQFF.